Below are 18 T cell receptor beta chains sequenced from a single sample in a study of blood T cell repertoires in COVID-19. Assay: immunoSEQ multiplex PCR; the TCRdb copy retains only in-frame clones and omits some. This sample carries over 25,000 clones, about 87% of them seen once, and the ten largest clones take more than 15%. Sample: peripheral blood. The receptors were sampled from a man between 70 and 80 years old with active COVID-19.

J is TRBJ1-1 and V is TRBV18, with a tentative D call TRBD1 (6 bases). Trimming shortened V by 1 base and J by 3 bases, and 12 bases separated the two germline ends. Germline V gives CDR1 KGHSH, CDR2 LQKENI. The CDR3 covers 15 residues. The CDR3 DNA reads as TGTGCCAGCTCACCACGCGGGGGGCTGGACACTGAAGCTTTCTTT. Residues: CASSPRGGLDTEAFF.

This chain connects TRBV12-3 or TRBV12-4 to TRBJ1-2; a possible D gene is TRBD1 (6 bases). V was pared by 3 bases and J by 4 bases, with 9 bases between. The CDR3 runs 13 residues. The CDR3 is CASSFGGAYGYTF. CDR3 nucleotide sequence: TGTGCCAGCAGTTTTGGGGGGGCCTATGGCTACACCTTC.

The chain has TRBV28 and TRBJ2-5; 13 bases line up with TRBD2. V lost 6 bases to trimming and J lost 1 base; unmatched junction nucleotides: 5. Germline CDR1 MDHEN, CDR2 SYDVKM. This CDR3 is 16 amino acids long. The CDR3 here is CASSSLAGGIQETQYF. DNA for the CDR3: TGTGCCAGCAGCTCACTAGCGGGGGGGATCCAAGAGACCCAGTACTTC.

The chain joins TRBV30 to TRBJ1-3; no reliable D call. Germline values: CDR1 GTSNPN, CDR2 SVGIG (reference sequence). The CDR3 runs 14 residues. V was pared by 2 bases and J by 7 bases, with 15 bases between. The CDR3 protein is CAWSNPGMKNTIYF. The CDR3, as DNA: TGTGCCTGGAGTAATCCCGGGATGAAGAACACCATATATTTT. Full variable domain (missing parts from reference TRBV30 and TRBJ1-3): SQTIHQWPATLVQPVGSPLSLECTVEGTSNPNLYWYRQAAGRGLQLLFYSVGIGQISSEVPQNLSASRPQDRQFILSSKKLLLSDSGFYLCAWSNPGMKNTIYFGEGSWLTVV.

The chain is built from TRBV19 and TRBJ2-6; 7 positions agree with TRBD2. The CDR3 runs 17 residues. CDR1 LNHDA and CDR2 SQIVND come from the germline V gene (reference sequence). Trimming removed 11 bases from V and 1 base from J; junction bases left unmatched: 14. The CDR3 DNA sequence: TGTGCCTCAGGAAGGGTCGTGCGGGGGTCTGGGGCCAACGTCCTGACTTTC. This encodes CASGRVVRGSGANVLTF.

The DNA of the CDR3 is TGTGCCAGCAGCCCCGGAGGCGGGCGCAATGAGCAGTTCTTC. Protein sequence: CASSPGGGRNEQFF. The rearrangement links TRBV7-9 to TRBJ2-1; D perhaps matches TRBD2 (5 bases). Germline assignment: CDR1 SEHNR and CDR2 FQNEAQ (reference sequence). The V end was cut by 5 bases, the J end by 6 bases, with 14 bases between. The CDR3 extends over 14 amino acids.

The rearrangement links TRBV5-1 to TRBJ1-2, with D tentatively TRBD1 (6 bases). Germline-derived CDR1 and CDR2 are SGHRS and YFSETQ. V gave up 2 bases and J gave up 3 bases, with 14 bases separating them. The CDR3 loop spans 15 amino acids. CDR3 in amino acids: CASSFQDSFDYGYTF. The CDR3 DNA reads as TGCGCCAGCAGCTTCCAGGACAGTTTCGACTATGGCTACACCTTC.

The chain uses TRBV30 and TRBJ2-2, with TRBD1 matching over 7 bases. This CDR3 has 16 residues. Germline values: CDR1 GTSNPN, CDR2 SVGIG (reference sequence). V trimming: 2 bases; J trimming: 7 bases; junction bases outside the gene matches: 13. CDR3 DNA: TGTGCCTGGAGTTATCAACGCGACAGGGTCGGCGGGGAGCTGTTTTTT. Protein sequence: CAWSYQRDRVGGELFF.

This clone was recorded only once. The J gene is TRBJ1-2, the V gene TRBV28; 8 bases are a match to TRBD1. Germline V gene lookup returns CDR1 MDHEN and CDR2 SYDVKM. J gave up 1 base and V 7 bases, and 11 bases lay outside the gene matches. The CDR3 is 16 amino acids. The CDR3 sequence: CASTLRTGPLNYGYTF. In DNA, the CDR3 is TGTGCCAGCACTCTAAGGACAGGGCCCCTTAACTATGGCTACACCTTC.

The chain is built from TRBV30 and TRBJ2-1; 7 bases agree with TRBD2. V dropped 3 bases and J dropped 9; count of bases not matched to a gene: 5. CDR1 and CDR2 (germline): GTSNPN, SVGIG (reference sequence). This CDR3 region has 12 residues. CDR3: CAWSAGRAEQFF. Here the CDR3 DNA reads TGTGCCTGGAGCGCAGGGAGGGCTGAGCAGTTCTTC.

In nucleotides, the CDR3 is TGTGCTAGTGGTTGGTGGGACAGGAGGAACACTGAAGCTTTCTTT. The encoded protein is CASGWWDRRNTEAFF. This chain uses TRBV12-5 with TRBJ1-1; 8 bases line up with TRBD1. Germline V gene data show CDR1 as LGHNT and CDR2 as FRNRAP. The V and J ends lost 4 bases and 1 base, in that order; junction bases with no gene match: 5. This CDR3 spans 15 amino acids.

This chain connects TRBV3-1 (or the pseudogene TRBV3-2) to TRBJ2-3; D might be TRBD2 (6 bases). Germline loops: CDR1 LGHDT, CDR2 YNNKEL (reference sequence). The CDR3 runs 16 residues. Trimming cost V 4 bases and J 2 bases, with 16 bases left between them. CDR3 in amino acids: CASSLTIGGYTDTQYF. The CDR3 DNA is TGTGCCAGCAGCCTCACTATCGGGGGATACACAGATACGCAGTATTTT.

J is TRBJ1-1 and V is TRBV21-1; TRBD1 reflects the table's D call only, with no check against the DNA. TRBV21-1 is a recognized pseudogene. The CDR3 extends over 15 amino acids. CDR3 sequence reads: CASSKFRDSSTEAFF. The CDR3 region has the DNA TGTGCCAGCAGCAAATTCCGGGACAGTTCCACTGAAGCTTTCTTT.

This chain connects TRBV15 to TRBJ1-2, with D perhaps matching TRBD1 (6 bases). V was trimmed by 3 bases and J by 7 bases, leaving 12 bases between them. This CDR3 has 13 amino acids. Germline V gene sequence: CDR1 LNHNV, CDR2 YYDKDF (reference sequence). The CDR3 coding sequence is TGTGCCACCAGCAGGGGGGGGGCGCGTGGCTACACCTTC. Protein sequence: CATSRGGARGYTF. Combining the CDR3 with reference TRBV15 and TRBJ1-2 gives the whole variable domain DAMVIQNPRYQVTQFGKPVTLSCSQTLNHNVMYWYQQKSSQAPKLLFHYYDKDFNNEADTPDNFQSRRPNTSFCFLDIRSPGLGDTAMYLCATSRGGARGYTFGSGTRLTVV.

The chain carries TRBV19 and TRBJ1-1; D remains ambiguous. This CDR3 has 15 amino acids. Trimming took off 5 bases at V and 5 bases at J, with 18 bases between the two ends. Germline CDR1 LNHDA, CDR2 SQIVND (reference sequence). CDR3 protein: CASSPWEARETEAFF. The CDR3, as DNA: TGTGCCAGTAGTCCATGGGAGGCCCGTGAAACTGAAGCTTTCTTT.

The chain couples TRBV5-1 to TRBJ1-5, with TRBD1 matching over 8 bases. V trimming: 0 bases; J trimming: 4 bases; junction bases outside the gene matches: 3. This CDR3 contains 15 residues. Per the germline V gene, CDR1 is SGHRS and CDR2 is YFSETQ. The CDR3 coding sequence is TGCGCCAGCAGCTTGGGGGACAGGATGAATCAGCCCCAGCATTTT. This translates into CASSLGDRMNQPQHF.

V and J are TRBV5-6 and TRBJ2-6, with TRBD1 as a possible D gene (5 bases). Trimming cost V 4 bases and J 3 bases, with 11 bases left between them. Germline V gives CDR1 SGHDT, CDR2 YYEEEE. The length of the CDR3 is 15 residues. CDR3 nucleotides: TGTGCCAGCAGCGTGCCCAGGGTTGGGGCCAACGTCCTGACTTTC. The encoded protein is CASSVPRVGANVLTF.

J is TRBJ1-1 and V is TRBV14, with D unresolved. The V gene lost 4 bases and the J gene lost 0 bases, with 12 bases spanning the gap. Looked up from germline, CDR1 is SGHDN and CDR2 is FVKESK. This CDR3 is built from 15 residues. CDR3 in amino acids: CASSPLGRLNTEAFF. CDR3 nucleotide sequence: TGTGCCAGCAGCCCCTTGGGCAGACTGAACACTGAAGCTTTCTTT.